The 20 T cell receptor beta chains below were found in one sample sequenced in a study of Graves' ophthalmopathy and Graves' hyperthyroidism. Investigators amplified TCR beta CDR3 regions from RNA transcripts. HTBI primers were used in a first-round RT-PCR, which preceded a second-round multiplex PCR. Using its own MiXCR run on the multiplex PCR reads, TCRdb lists one record per CDR3 protein. The sample lists approximately 160,000 distinct CDR3 sequences, just under 40% occurring once. Sequencing was done on a sample of peripheral blood. All receptors come from a man aged 25-45 years with Graves' ophthalmopathy.

This clonotype was picked up many times. V usage is TRBV6-5 and J usage is TRBJ2-7; 9 bases map to TRBD1. V shed 5 bases and J 3 bases; nucleotides not matched to a gene: 8. Per the germline V gene, CDR1 is MNHEY and CDR2 is SVGAGI. The CDR3 totals 15 residues. The CDR3 bases are TGTGCCAGCAGTCCCCGGGACAGGGCCTACTACGAGCAGTACTTC. Protein sequence: CASSPRDRAYYEQYF.

This clonotype was counted many times. The chain combines TRBV6-1 with TRBJ1-2; D might be TRBD1 (5 bases). Germline CDR1 is MNHNS and CDR2 is SASEGT. Trimming pared 4 bases from V and 6 bases from J, leaving 12 bases between. The length of the CDR3 is 13 residues. The CDR3 loop reads CASSVDRSNGYTF. CDR3 sequence (DNA): TGTGCCAGCAGTGTTGACAGATCCAATGGCTACACCTTC.

This clonotype was picked up many times. The CDR3 DNA reads TGTGCCAGCAGTTTAGGACGGGCTCGACTTAATCAGCCCCAGCATTTT. Translating gives CASSLGRARLNQPQHF. The chain has TRBV28 and TRBJ1-5, with D unresolved. This CDR3 has 16 residues. The V end was cut by 2 bases, the J end by 4 bases, with 15 bases between. Germline-derived CDR1 and CDR2 are MDHEN and SYDVKM.

In DNA, the CDR3 is TGTGCCAGCAGCTTAGCAAAAAGGGACACGAGCTCCTACGAGCAGTACTTC. Protein product: CASSLAKRDTSSYEQYF. The chain uses TRBV5-4 and TRBJ2-7; D may be TRBD1 (6 bases). Trimming removed 2 bases from V and 0 bases from J, with 18 bases in between. The CDR3 totals 17 residues. Germline V lookup: CDR1 SGHNT, CDR2 YYREEE (reference sequence).

Only a few counts were recorded for this clonotype. The CDR3 reads CSARPDPLKTGAFF. CDR3 DNA sequence: TGCAGTGCCCGGCCAGACCCCCTAAAAACAGGAGCTTTCTTT. The rearrangement uses TRBV20-1 and TRBJ1-1; perhaps TRBD1 as D (5 bases). CDR3 length: 14 residues. V lost 6 bases and J 10 bases, leaving 24 bases between the germline ends. Per germline, CDR1 DFQATT and CDR2 SNEGSKA (reference sequence).

This clonotype was detected ten times or more. The CDR3, as DNA: TGTGCCAGCATGACAGGGTTCGACGAGCAGTACTTC. Translating gives CASMTGFDEQYF. This chain joins TRBV28 and TRBJ2-7; 7 bases fit TRBD1. This CDR3 region has 12 residues. Germline-derived CDR1 and CDR2 are MDHEN and SYDVKM. J lost 5 bases, V lost 7 bases, and 5 bases had no gene match.

This clonotype was recorded at least ten times. The V gene is TRBV7-2, the J gene TRBJ2-5, with D possibly TRBD2 on 5 matching bases. V was cut by 3 bases and J by 4 bases, with 12 bases left in between. In germline, CDR1 is SGHTA, CDR2 FQGNSA. This CDR3 contains 14 residues. CDR3 amino acids: CASSLLRGAETQYF. CDR3 DNA: TGTGCCAGCAGCTTGCTCCGGGGAGCAGAGACCCAGTACTTC.

This clonotype was seen a handful of times. The chain is built from TRBV6-2 or TRBV6-3 and TRBJ1-1; 7 bases match TRBD1. This CDR3 comprises 17 residues. Germline CDR1 and CDR2: MNHEY and SVGEGT. The ends lost 0 bases at V and 7 bases at J; junction bases unmatched: 14. Here the CDR3 DNA reads TGTGCCAGCAGTTACTCGGTCTCAAGGACAGGACGTAATGAAGCTTTCTTT. Residues: CASSYSVSRTGRNEAFF.

This clonotype was counted at least ten times. The rearrangement links TRBV20-1 to TRBJ2-5; D is unresolved. The germline V gene has CDR1 DFQATT and CDR2 SNEGSKA (reference sequence). The length of the CDR3 is 11 residues. V lost 5 bases and J 4 bases, leaving 8 bases between the germline ends. CDR3 bases: TGCAGTGCTCCGTCTCGAGAGACCCAGTACTTC. Translating it yields CSAPSRETQYF.

The V call is TRBV25-1, the J call TRBJ2-3, with 11 positions matching TRBD2. CDR1 is MGHDK and CDR2 is SYGVNS in the germline V gene. This CDR3 has 16 residues. V trimming: 4 bases; J trimming: 2 bases; junction bases outside the gene matches: 5. CDR3: CASSGTSGSFTDTQYF. CDR3 nucleotide sequence: TGTGCCAGCAGTGGTACTAGCGGGAGTTTCACAGATACGCAGTATTTT. The variable domain in full, completed from reference TRBV25-1 and TRBJ2-3, reads EADIYQTPRYLVIGTGKKITLECSQTMGHDKMYWYQQDPGMELHLIHYSYGVNSTEKGDLSSESTVSRIRTEHFPLTLESARPSHTSQYLCASSGTSGSFTDTQYFGPGTRLTVL.

This clonotype was counted once. At one of its ends the junction is not consistent with the germline gene, which may arise from a read error. The V call is TRBV6-2 or TRBV6-3, the J call TRBJ1-5, with TRBD1 as a possible D gene (5 bases). Germline CDR1 and CDR2: MNHEY and SVGEGT. CDR3 length equals 14 residues. CDR3 in DNA: TGTGCCAGCAGCTACTGGGGGAATAATCAGCCCCAGCATTTT. It specifies CASSYWGNNQPQHF.

This clonotype was counted between two and nine times. The V and J genes are TRBV27 and TRBJ2-7, with 7 nucleotides matching TRBD1. Germline V gene data show CDR1 as MNHEY and CDR2 as SMNVEV (reference sequence). CDR3 length equals 12 residues. Germline trimming cut 6 bases from V and 3 bases from J; bases unmatched to any gene: 2. The CDR3 DNA reads as TGTGCCAGCAGAGGGGACAGCTACGAGCAGTACTTC. Amino acids: CASRGDSYEQYF.

This chain uses TRBV7-2 with TRBJ1-3, with 7 bases fitting TRBD1. With V trimmed by 5 bases and J by 3 bases, 7 bases remained unmatched. There are 15 residues in the CDR3. Germline-derived CDR1 and CDR2 are SGHTA and FQGNSA. CDR3 sequence (DNA): TGTGCCAGCAGCCTACAGGGGCGAGGTGGAAACACCATATATTTT. It is translated as CASSLQGRGGNTIYF.

This clonotype was recorded at least ten times. The chain carries TRBV13 and TRBJ2-2; the D is unclear. Germline loops: CDR1 PRHDT, CDR2 FYEKMQ (reference sequence). The CDR3 runs 13 residues. Trimming took off 3 bases at V and 2 bases at J, with 4 bases between the two ends. CDR3 coding DNA: TGTGCCAGCAGCTTTGGAAACACCGGGGAGCTGTTTTTT. Encoded protein: CASSFGNTGELFF.

This chain uses TRBV9 with TRBJ2-2; D gene ambiguous. The germline CDR1 and CDR2 sequences are SGDLS and YYNGEE. The CDR3 extends over 14 amino acids. With 4 bases removed from V and 5 bases from J, the gap between germline ends came to 12 bases. CDR3 region: CASSTRRYTGELFF. CDR3 in DNA: TGTGCCAGCAGCACCCGCAGGTATACCGGGGAGCTGTTTTTT.

The chain links TRBV12-3 or TRBV12-4 to TRBJ1-6; D is undetermined. There are 15 residues in the CDR3. V lost 6 bases and J lost 6, with 15 bases in between. The CDR3 DNA is TGTGCCAGCAGGTCATCCACGAGCCGTAATTCACCCCTCCACTTT. Its translation is CASRSSTSRNSPLHF.

This clonotype was picked up many times. V and J are TRBV7-2 and TRBJ1-6; D is undetermined. CDR3 length: 16 amino acids. Trimming cost V 5 bases and J 7 bases, with 18 bases left between them. In germline, CDR1 is SGHTA, CDR2 FQGNSA. The CDR3: CASSQLPGSGNSPLHF. CDR3 sequence (DNA): TGTGCCAGCAGCCAATTGCCCGGGAGCGGGAATTCACCCCTCCACTTT.

CDR3 residues: CASSTEGQGAREQYF. CDR3 DNA sequence: TGTGCCAGCAGTACCGAGGGACAGGGGGCGAGAGAGCAGTACTTC. The rearrangement links TRBV6-5 to TRBJ2-7; 12 bases align to TRBD1. The germline V gene encodes CDR1 MNHEY and CDR2 SVGAGI. Germline trimming cut 5 bases from V and 7 bases from J; bases unmatched to any gene: 9. There are 15 residues in the CDR3.

In this sample, this clonotype turned up many times. V is TRBV9 and J is TRBJ2-5; a weak D match, TRBD1 (6 bases). The CDR3 extends over 12 amino acids. V shed 3 bases and J shed 5 bases, with 8 bases lying between them. Per the germline V gene, CDR1 is SGDLS and CDR2 is YYNGEE. The DNA of the CDR3 is TGTGCCAGCAGCGGAAGGGGGGAGACCCAGTACTTC. Translation gives CASSGRGETQYF.

This clonotype was counted many times. This rearrangement joins TRBV28 to TRBJ2-7; 7 positions match TRBD2. V trimming: 5 bases; J trimming: 1 base; junction bases outside the gene matches: 8. Germline CDR1 reads MDHEN; CDR2 reads SYDVKM. This CDR3 is built from 15 residues. The CDR3 region has the DNA TGTGCCAGCAGTGGATCCGGGACTAAATCCTACGAGCAGTACTTC. Protein product: CASSGSGTKSYEQYF.